The subject of this entry is one TCR beta chain. Original processing notes: It was from reference gene primer amplification that nucleated cell counts were estimated. Sequencing was performed with immunoSEQ multiplex PCR; in TCRdb, only in-frame clones are kept and a portion is missing. The V and J calls and clone size are taken from that table; D and trimming were inferred from the DNA. The sample contains around 190,000 clones, roughly 87% of which appear only once. This entry comes from a study of blood T cell repertoires in COVID-19. Looking at the study overall: From the United States, Italy and Spain came samples of acute and convalescent COVID-19.

Patients in Seattle were enrolled during active infection, then followed longitudinally. Germline V CDR1 and CDR2: SGDLS, YYNGEE. There are 14 residues in the CDR3. The V and J ends lost 4 bases and 5 bases respectively, with 13 bases between them. The sequenced material came from peripheral blood. The rearrangement joins TRBV9 to TRBJ2-1, with D possibly TRBD2 on 6 matching bases. The receptor was derived from a woman in her fifties or sixties with COVID-19, enrolled during active disease. CDR3 DNA sequence: TGTGCCAGCAGCAGAGTGGGGGGAAACAATGAGCAGTTCTTC. This gives the protein CASSRVGGNNEQFF.